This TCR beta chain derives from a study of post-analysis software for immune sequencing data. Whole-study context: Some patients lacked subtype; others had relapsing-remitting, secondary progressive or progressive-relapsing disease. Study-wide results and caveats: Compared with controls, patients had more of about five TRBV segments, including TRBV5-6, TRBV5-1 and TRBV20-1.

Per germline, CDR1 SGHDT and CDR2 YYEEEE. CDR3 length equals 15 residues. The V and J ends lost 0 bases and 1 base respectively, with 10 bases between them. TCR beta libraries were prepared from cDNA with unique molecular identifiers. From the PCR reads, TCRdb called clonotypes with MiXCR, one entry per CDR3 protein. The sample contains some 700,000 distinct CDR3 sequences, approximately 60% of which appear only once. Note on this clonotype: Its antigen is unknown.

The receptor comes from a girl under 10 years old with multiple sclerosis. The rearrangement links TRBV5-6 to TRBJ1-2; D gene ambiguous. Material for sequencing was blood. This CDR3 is CASSLGASYNYGYTF. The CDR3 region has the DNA TGTGCCAGCAGCTTGGGAGCCAGCTATAACTATGGCTACACCTTC.